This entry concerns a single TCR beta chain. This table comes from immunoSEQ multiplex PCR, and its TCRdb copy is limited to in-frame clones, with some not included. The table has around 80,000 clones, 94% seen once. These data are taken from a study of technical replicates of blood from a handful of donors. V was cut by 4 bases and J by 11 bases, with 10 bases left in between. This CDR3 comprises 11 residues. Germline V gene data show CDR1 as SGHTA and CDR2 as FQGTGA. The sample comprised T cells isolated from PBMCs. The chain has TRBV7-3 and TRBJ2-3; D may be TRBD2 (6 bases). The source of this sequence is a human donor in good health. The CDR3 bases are TGTGCCAGCAGCTCTGCGGGAAGGCAGTATTTT. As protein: CASSSAGRQYF.